This record covers a single T cell receptor (beta chain). The data originate from a study of blood T cell repertoires in COVID-19. Looking at the study overall: The United States, Italy and Spain were the sources of the acute and convalescent COVID-19 samples. PBMCs, B-cell-depleted T cells, or T cells provided the cDNA or gDNA that made up the material.

V shed 5 bases and J shed 3 bases, with 10 bases lying between them. CDR3 length: 13 amino acids. CDR1 is LNHDA and CDR2 is SQIVND in the germline V gene (reference sequence). As handled by the study authors: Amplification with reference gene primers provided the estimates of nucleated cell counts. Data came from immunoSEQ multiplex PCR; TCRdb stores just in-frame clones and leaves some out. Clone size and V and J calls were adopted from that table, with D and trimming inferred from the DNA. The sample carries 150,000 to 200,000 clones, about 81% recorded once. The clonotype originates from a human donor in a cohort sampled during active COVID-19. The chain recombines TRBV19 with TRBJ1-1; the D is unclear. The source material was peripheral blood. CDR3 bases: TGTGCCAGTAGTCCGAGCCTTCACACTGAAGCTTTCTTT. As protein: CASSPSLHTEAFF.